The 14 T cell receptor beta chains given below trace back to one sample, sequenced in a study of shared clonotypes between healthy human individuals. The table came from immunoSEQ multiplex PCR; TCRdb's copy has only in-frame clones and leaves some out. The sample has 300,000 or so clones, around 67% seen once. The specimen was memory CD4+ T cells sorted from blood. Regarding subset: CD45RA-negative fraction. These receptors originate from a man in his thirties or forties in good health.

This clone was counted a few times. This chain uses TRBV14 with TRBJ2-1; 9 bases map to TRBD2. In germline, CDR1 is SGHDN, CDR2 FVKESK. V lost 4 bases to trimming and J lost 6 bases; unmatched junction nucleotides: 7. The CDR3 runs to 15 residues. The CDR3 region has the DNA TGTGCCAGCAGCCCCCTCAGCGGGAGGTCCAATGAGCAGTTCTTC. This codes for CASSPLSGRSNEQFF.

This chain uses TRBV7-9 with TRBJ1-5; D gene uncertain. V was shortened by 5 bases and J by 0 bases, with 5 bases between the two germline ends. Germline-derived CDR1 and CDR2 are SEHNR and FQNEAQ (reference sequence). The CDR3 is 13 amino acids. This CDR3 is CASSPGSNQPQHF. Written as DNA, the CDR3 is TGTGCCAGCAGCCCCGGTAGCAATCAGCCCCAGCATTTT.

This clone has a handful of counts. The rearrangement uses TRBV28 and TRBJ2-3; the D is unclear. V lost 6 bases and J lost 6, with 13 bases in between. CDR1 and CDR2 (germline): MDHEN, SYDVKM. The CDR3 loop spans 13 amino acids. CDR3 protein: CASSWTYRDTQYF. The CDR3, as DNA: TGTGCCAGCAGCTGGACCTATCGGGATACGCAGTATTTT.

The chain links TRBV5-1 to TRBJ2-2, with D perhaps TRBD1 or TRBD2 (5 bases each). Deletions cut 3 bases from V and 7 bases from J, with 22 bases between. This CDR3 comprises 17 residues. Germline V gene sequence: CDR1 SGHRS, CDR2 YFSETQ. This CDR3 reads CASSSPTGDPMSGELFF. The CDR3 nucleotides are TGCGCCAGCAGCTCGCCCACCGGGGACCCGATGAGCGGGGAGCTGTTTTTT.

The chain uses TRBV27 and TRBJ2-1; 13 nucleotides line up with TRBD2. There are 15 residues in the CDR3. CDR1 and CDR2 (germline): MNHEY, SMNVEV (reference sequence). Trimming removed 3 bases from V and 7 bases from J; junction bases left unmatched: 3. The CDR3 loop is CASSFLTSGRNEQFF. In DNA form, the CDR3 reads TGTGCCAGCAGTTTCTTGACTAGCGGGAGGAATGAGCAGTTCTTC.

The chain carries TRBV11-3 and TRBJ2-7; no firm D call. The CDR3 loop spans 12 amino acids. The V gene's germline CDR1 is SGHNT and CDR2 YENEEA. V gave up 5 bases and J gave up 7 bases, with 12 bases separating them. The chain's CDR3 is CASSPHPGEQYF. CDR3 nucleotide sequence: TGTGCCAGCAGCCCCCATCCCGGGGAGCAGTACTTC.

This clone was picked up a small number of times. This rearrangement joins TRBV6-1 to TRBJ1-2; D gene unclear. Germline values: CDR1 MNHNS, CDR2 SASEGT. The CDR3 totals 13 residues. The V end was cut by 0 bases, the J end by 3 bases, with 5 bases between. CDR3: CASSEALYYGYTF. The DNA for the CDR3 is TGTGCCAGCAGTGAAGCGCTTTACTATGGCTACACCTTC.

The CDR3 sequence is CATPWVGLAGVGNEQFF. DNA for the CDR3: TGTGCCACCCCGTGGGTCGGACTAGCGGGAGTAGGCAATGAGCAGTTCTTC. The rearrangement uses TRBV18 and TRBJ2-1, with 13 bases lining up with TRBD2. Germline V gene lookup returns CDR1 KGHSH and CDR2 LQKENI. With V trimmed by 10 bases and J by 6 bases, 15 bases remained unmatched. The CDR3 consists of 17 residues.

This clone appeared a single time. This rearrangement joins TRBV13 to TRBJ2-2, with 13 bases matching TRBD2. Losses at the gene ends were 4 bases for V and 4 bases for J; bases not matched to a gene: 9. From germline, CDR1 is PRHDT and CDR2 FYEKMQ (reference sequence). The CDR3 length is 18 residues. The DNA for the CDR3 is TGTGCCAGCAGCTCCCAACTAGCGGGAGGGCCGCGCACCGGGGAGCTGTTTTTT. It codes for CASSSQLAGGPRTGELFF. Supplemented by reference TRBV13 and TRBJ2-2, the full variable domain reads AAGVIQSPRHLIKEKRETATLKCYPIPRHDTVYWYQQGPGQDPQFLISFYEKMQSDKGSIPDRFSAQQFSDYHSELNMSSLELGDSALYFCASSSQLAGGPRTGELFFGEGSRLTVL.

V usage is TRBV11-2 and J usage is TRBJ2-7, with 12 bases that match TRBD2. Germline CDR1 and CDR2: SGHAT and FQNNGV. The trim removed 6 bases at V and 3 bases at J, leaving 6 bases unmatched. CDR3 size: 15 residues. The CDR3 coding sequence is TGTGCCAGCAGTCGACTAGCGGGAGTGGGCTACGAGCAGTACTTC. Protein sequence: CASSRLAGVGYEQYF.

This sequence joins TRBV6-1 and TRBJ1-5, with a possible D match to TRBD1 (6 bases). Trimming shortened V by 8 bases and J by 1 base, and 12 bases separated the two germline ends. Germline CDR1 MNHNS, CDR2 SASEGT. This CDR3 spans 14 amino acids. The CDR3 spells CASLRGTSNQPQHF. Written as DNA, the CDR3 is TGTGCCAGCCTCAGGGGAACCAGCAATCAGCCCCAGCATTTT.

This chain joins TRBV5-1 and TRBJ2-7, with TRBD2 matching 7 bases. The germline CDR1 and CDR2 sequences are SGHRS and YFSETQ. The CDR3 runs to 14 residues. Trimming took 1 base from V and 4 from J; bases not matched to a gene: 5. CDR3 DNA sequence: TGCGCCAGCAGCTTGTTTGCGGGGGAATACGAGCAGTACTTC. Protein: CASSLFAGEYEQYF.

The genes are TRBV5-6 and TRBJ2-3; TRBD1 matches at 10 bases. In germline, CDR1 is SGHDT, CDR2 YYEEEE. The CDR3 has 17 residues. J lost 2 bases, V lost 4 bases, and 10 bases had no gene match. As DNA, the CDR3 is TGTGCCAGCAGCGTGGGACAGGGGAGATCCTTCACAGATACGCAGTATTTT. Amino acids: CASSVGQGRSFTDTQYF.

The rearrangement joins TRBV4-1 to TRBJ2-5, with 7 bases fitting TRBD2. The CDR3 runs to 17 residues. The ends lost 5 bases at V and 2 bases at J; junction bases unmatched: 14. The germline V gene has CDR1 MGHRA and CDR2 YSYEKL. The CDR3 reads CASSSSRLADGQETQYF. The CDR3 nucleotides read TGCGCCAGCAGCTCCTCGCGCCTAGCGGATGGACAAGAGACCCAGTACTTC.